This T cell receptor (beta chain) was observed in a study of shared clonotypes between healthy human individuals. As for the study in general: Contributing individuals were a couple of females and a few males aged 18 to 49.

Study-level results: Only a few donors were included, so the genetic and exposure-history diversity represented was limited.

The protocol was immunoSEQ multiplex PCR, while the TCRdb copy is restricted to in-frame clones and leaves out a portion. The table has more than 2,000,000 clones, just over 90% seen once. The investigators split CD4+ cells into a CD45RA+ naive subset and a CD45RA-negative memory subset. In regard to this clone: The antigen remains undetermined.

Sequencing was performed on naive CD4+ T cells from PBMCs. Stated subset: CD45RA+ positively selected. The source of this sequence is a man aged 18-30 years in good health. Some clones in this sample may be carry-over from other donors' samples.

CDR3 nucleotide sequence: TGTGCCAGCTCACCACAGGCGCGGGGCGGCACAGATACGCAGTATTTT. It yields the protein CASSPQARGGTDTQYF. The chain links TRBV18 to TRBJ2-3; a possible D gene is TRBD2 (6 bases). In germline, CDR1 is KGHSH, CDR2 LQKENI. CDR3 length equals 16 residues. V was shortened by 1 base and J by 1 base, with 12 bases between the two germline ends.